This T cell receptor beta chain was sequenced during a study of cytotoxic CD8 clonotypes in ibrutinib-treated CLL. The germline CDR1 and CDR2 sequences are SNHLY and FYNNEI. Trimming cost V 6 bases and J 0 bases, with 9 bases left between them. This CDR3 contains 14 residues. Libraries were prepared by immunoSEQ multiplex PCR; TCRdb keeps only in-frame clonotypes and omits some of them. This sample has roughly 170,000 clones; 84% occur once, and the top ten carry around 4.5%. The sequences come from PBMCs, collected after 24 months of ibrutinib treatment. The sequence was obtained from a human donor with chronic lymphocytic leukemia. The chain uses TRBV2 and TRBJ2-1, with unresolved D. The CDR3: CASRQESSYNEQFF. The CDR3 DNA sequence: TGTGCCAGCAGGCAGGAAAGCTCCTACAATGAGCAGTTCTTC.